Included here is one T cell receptor beta chain sequence, with context. Its antigen is still unknown. Some clones are missing from TCRdb's copy, which holds only in-frame ones; the method was immunoSEQ multiplex PCR. Among 120,000 or so clones, about 88% were seen once, and the ten largest hold about 3%. The sample comes from a study of T cell responses to AZD1222 COVID-19 vaccine. Points from the study as a whole: An increase in Spike-specific TCR breadth and depth was observed after two AZD1222 doses.

Germline-derived CDR1 and CDR2 are GTSNPN and SVGIG (reference sequence). The ends lost 5 bases at V and 0 bases at J; junction bases unmatched: 3. The CDR3 loop spans 14 amino acids. The specimen comprised peripheral blood, sampled 28 days after the second AZD1222 dose. The TCR was taken from an adult who received the AZD1222 COVID-19 vaccine. J is TRBJ1-3 and V is TRBV30; TRBD1 aligns across 8 bases. The CDR3 here is CAWDRGGSGNTIYF. The CDR3 coding sequence is TGTGCCTGGGACAGGGGTGGCTCTGGAAACACCATATATTTT.